This T cell receptor (beta chain) is drawn from a study of radiation and T cells in renal cell carcinoma. Overall study context: Nephrectomy followed 15 Gy stereotactic body radiation by 4 weeks.

Sequencing used immunoSEQ multiplex PCR; TCRdb keeps in-frame clones, though not all of them. The sample records 140,000 to 150,000 clones, about 85% being singletons. Time point: baseline pretreatment blood. The treatment was: 15 Gy SBRT to primary tumor, nephrectomy 4 weeks later. The patient's renal cell carcinoma had clear cell pathology. There are 14 residues in the CDR3. Germline assignment: CDR1 SEHNR and CDR2 FQNEAQ (reference sequence). V was cut by 3 bases and J by 6 bases, with 14 bases left in between. This clone was counted once. The target antigen is unknown. Study conclusions and caveats: Without pretreatment biopsies, baseline tumor clonotype presence was undetermined. In blood, top tumor clones expanded by 2 weeks, shrinking by 4.

The specimen was blood, collected from a patient whose treatment included radiotherapy and nephrectomy. J is TRBJ1-2 and V is TRBV7-9; D not resolved. The clonotype comes from a woman in her seventies with renal cell carcinoma. The CDR3 sequence is CASSFGNLYDGYTF. In DNA form, the CDR3 reads TGTGCCAGCAGCTTCGGGAACCTCTATGATGGCTACACCTTC.